A single sample is the source of the 18 T cell receptor beta chains below, sequenced in a study of shared T cell receptors in the human thymus. Sequenced by immunoSEQ multiplex PCR; TCRdb stores in-frame clones only, minus some. Counted here are about 660,000 clones, approximately 87% occurring once; the ten biggest clones make up approximately 0.01%. These same records also appear under a second study, on human thymus T cells.

Sequenced input: thymocytes. These receptors were taken from a boy in the first two years of life with a congenital heart defect.

This sequence joins TRBV11-2 and TRBJ1-5; 7 bases align to TRBD1. Germline CDR1 is SGHAT and CDR2 is FQNNGV. J lost 4 bases, V lost 3 bases, and 3 bases had no gene match. The CDR3 has 14 amino acids. CDR3 sequence reads: CASSLKQGNQPQHF. The CDR3 DNA sequence: TGTGCCAGCAGCTTGAAACAGGGGAATCAGCCCCAGCATTTT.

For the CDR3, the DNA is TGTGCCAGCCTGGGACTAGCGGGATCTGAGACCCAGTACTTC. Amino acid sequence: CASLGLAGSETQYF. V and J are TRBV6-1 and TRBJ2-5, with 13 bases aligning to TRBD2. Germline CDR1 MNHNS, CDR2 SASEGT. Trimming cost V 8 bases and J 5 bases; bases outside gene matches: 5. The CDR3 runs to 14 residues.

The J gene is TRBJ2-5, the V gene TRBV6-5; 10 nucleotides agree with TRBD1. CDR1 and CDR2 (germline): MNHEY, SVGAGI. The CDR3 is 12 amino acids. V shed 8 bases, J shed 5 bases, and the junction held 2 bases outside the gene matches. The CDR3 spells CASLGQGETQYF. The CDR3, as DNA: TGTGCCAGCCTGGGACAGGGGGAGACCCAGTACTTC.

This chain links TRBV7-9 with TRBJ2-1, with TRBD1 matching 8 bases. J was trimmed by 8 bases and V by 1 base; bases with no gene match: 7. Germline CDR1 and CDR2: SEHNR and FQNEAQ (reference sequence). This CDR3 has 15 residues. The CDR3 nucleotides read TGTGCCAGCAGCTTAGTTAGGGACAGGTTACATGAGCAGTTCTTC. It encodes CASSLVRDRLHEQFF.

This sequence joins TRBV4-1 and TRBJ2-3, with 16 positions matching TRBD2. The CDR3 covers 21 residues. Losses at the gene ends were 4 bases for V and 5 bases for J; bases not matched to a gene: 18. In germline, CDR1 is MGHRA, CDR2 YSYEKL. CDR3 coding DNA: TGCGCCAGCAGCCCTAAGCTCGGGACTAGCGGGAGGGCGACTCGGGGAGATACGCAGTATTTT. Amino acid sequence: CASSPKLGTSGRATRGDTQYF.

This clone showed up just once. V gene TRBV27 combines with J gene TRBJ2-7; TRBD1 matches at 7 bases. CDR3 length equals 15 residues. Unmatched junction bases numbered 9, after V lost 5 bases and J lost 2 bases. Germline V gene sequence: CDR1 MNHEY, CDR2 SMNVEV (reference sequence). The CDR3 nucleotides are TGTGCCAGCAGTCGCCCCCACAGGGGCCCCTACGAGCAGTACTTC. This sequence encodes CASSRPHRGPYEQYF.

The CDR3 DNA is TGTGCCAGCAGTGGAGGTCCTTCAGCGAGGGGGGCCAACGTCCTGACTTTC. As protein: CASSGGPSARGANVLTF. This chain uses TRBV25-1 with TRBJ2-6; D is undetermined. CDR3 length equals 17 residues. The V end lost 4 bases, the J end lost 4 bases, and 17 bases lay between the germline ends. Germline values: CDR1 MGHDK, CDR2 SYGVNS. The whole variable domain, filled in from reference TRBV25-1 and TRBJ2-6, reads EADIYQTPRYLVIGTGKKITLECSQTMGHDKMYWYQQDPGMELHLIHYSYGVNSTEKGDLSSESTVSRIRTEHFPLTLESARPSHTSQYLCASSGGPSARGANVLTFGAGSRLTVL.

The chain recombines TRBV5-4 with TRBJ1-1; maybe TRBD1 (5 bases). The CDR3 runs 18 residues. Germline loops: CDR1 SGHNT, CDR2 YYREEE (reference sequence). V shed 0 bases and J shed 4 bases, with 22 bases lying between them. CDR3 sequence reads: CASSLVPRAREACTEAFF. In DNA form, the CDR3 reads TGTGCCAGCAGCTTGGTGCCGAGGGCCAGGGAGGCTTGCACTGAAGCTTTCTTT.

The CDR3 nucleotides read TGTGCCAGCAGCAGCGGGCCGGGGATGGAGACCCAGTACTTC. Translated, it gives CASSSGPGMETQYF. This chain links TRBV7-6 with TRBJ2-5; D possibly corresponds to TRBD2 (6 bases). The germline gives CDR1 SGHVS, CDR2 FNYEAQ. This CDR3 contains 14 residues. Trimming removed 5 bases at V and 5 bases at J, with 15 bases between.

The chain uses TRBV11-2 and TRBJ2-1, with 9 nucleotides matching TRBD2. Germline CDR1 is SGHAT and CDR2 is FQNNGV. The CDR3 spans 18 residues. V lost 2 bases, J lost 6 bases, and 14 bases stayed unmatched. This chain's CDR3 is CASSLSVSPREGPNEQFF. CDR3 DNA: TGTGCCAGCAGCTTATCAGTCAGTCCGCGGGAGGGCCCCAATGAGCAGTTCTTC.

Written as DNA, the CDR3 is TGTGCCAGCTCACCAGGGGTTAGCGGGAGGGTCTACGAGCAGTACTTC. Protein product: CASSPGVSGRVYEQYF. This chain connects TRBV18 to TRBJ2-7; 11 nucleotides match TRBD2. CDR1 is KGHSH and CDR2 is LQKENI in the germline V gene. There are 16 residues in the CDR3. V dropped 2 bases and J dropped 3; count of bases not matched to a gene: 6.

The chain couples TRBV4-3 to TRBJ2-1; TRBD2 might be the D (6 bases). Germline CDR1 and CDR2: LGHNA and YSLEER. The germline V and J ends were trimmed by 2 bases and 0 bases, with 14 bases remaining between them. The CDR3 consists of 17 residues. In DNA form, the CDR3 reads TGCGCCAGCAGCCAACCTACTAGCCCAAGCTCCTACAATGAGCAGTTCTTC. Translation: CASSQPTSPSSYNEQFF.

Turning to this clone: One end of the junction does not line up with germline, which may come from a read error. The chain has TRBV27 and TRBJ2-7; 16 bases agree with TRBD2. CDR3 length: 13 residues. Germline CDR1 MNHEY, CDR2 SMNVEV (reference sequence). The CDR3 DNA reads as TGTGCCAGCAGCGGGACTAGCGGGAGGGTGGAGCACTTC. This translates into CASSGTSGRVEHF.

This clone was counted a few times. The V gene is TRBV5-4, the J gene TRBJ2-1; TRBD2 agrees at 7 bases. Looked up from germline, CDR1 is SGHNT and CDR2 is YYREEE (reference sequence). The CDR3 totals 16 residues. J was trimmed by 8 bases and V by 0 bases; bases with no gene match: 11. The CDR3 loop is CASSLVGWEGRDEQFF. DNA of the CDR3: TGTGCCAGCAGCTTGGTCGGGTGGGAGGGGAGGGATGAGCAGTTCTTC.

The chain employs TRBV7-8 and TRBJ1-3; TRBD1 is a possible D gene (5 bases). The CDR3 extends over 13 amino acids. The V gene's germline CDR1 is SGHVS and CDR2 FQNEAQ. V lost 8 bases and J 1 base, leaving 9 bases between the germline ends. The CDR3 sequence: CASGGVSGNTIYF. The CDR3 DNA reads TGTGCCAGCGGAGGGGTGTCTGGAAACACCATATATTTT. Full variable domain (remainder filled in from reference TRBV7-8 and TRBJ1-3): GAGVSQSPRYKVAKRGQDVALRCDPISGHVSLFWYQQALGQGPEFLTYFQNEAQLDKSGLPSDRFFAERPEGSVSTLKIQRTQQEDSAVYLCASGGVSGNTIYFGEGSWLTVV.

This clone was seen a handful of times. V and J are TRBV25-1 and TRBJ1-5, with D possibly matching TRBD1 (5 bases). Trimming cost V 6 bases and J 7 bases, with 22 bases left between them. The V gene's germline CDR1 is MGHDK and CDR2 SYGVNS. The CDR3 has 16 amino acids. CDR3 region: CASSYPGPRGRQPQHF. In DNA, the CDR3 is TGTGCCAGCAGCTATCCAGGCCCAAGGGGCCGGCAGCCCCAGCATTTT.

The rearrangement links TRBV27 to TRBJ2-7; 8 bases align to TRBD2. Trimming removed 2 bases from V and 7 bases from J; junction bases left unmatched: 10. The CDR3 runs 15 residues. In germline, CDR1 is MNHEY, CDR2 SMNVEV (reference sequence). The CDR3: CASSLLPPTSGEQYF. The CDR3 coding sequence is TGTGCCAGCAGTTTACTGCCCCCTACTAGCGGAGAGCAGTACTTC.

This CDR3 reads CATSRTMASGSEYEQYF. CDR3 coding DNA: TGTGCCACCAGCAGGACAATGGCTAGCGGGTCAGAATACGAGCAGTACTTC. The V gene is TRBV15, the J gene TRBJ2-7, with 8 bases identical to TRBD2. V was pared by 3 bases and J by 4 bases, with 14 bases of the junction left unmatched. The CDR3 sequence is 17 residues long. CDR1 is LNHNV, CDR2 YYDKDF, per germline (reference sequence).